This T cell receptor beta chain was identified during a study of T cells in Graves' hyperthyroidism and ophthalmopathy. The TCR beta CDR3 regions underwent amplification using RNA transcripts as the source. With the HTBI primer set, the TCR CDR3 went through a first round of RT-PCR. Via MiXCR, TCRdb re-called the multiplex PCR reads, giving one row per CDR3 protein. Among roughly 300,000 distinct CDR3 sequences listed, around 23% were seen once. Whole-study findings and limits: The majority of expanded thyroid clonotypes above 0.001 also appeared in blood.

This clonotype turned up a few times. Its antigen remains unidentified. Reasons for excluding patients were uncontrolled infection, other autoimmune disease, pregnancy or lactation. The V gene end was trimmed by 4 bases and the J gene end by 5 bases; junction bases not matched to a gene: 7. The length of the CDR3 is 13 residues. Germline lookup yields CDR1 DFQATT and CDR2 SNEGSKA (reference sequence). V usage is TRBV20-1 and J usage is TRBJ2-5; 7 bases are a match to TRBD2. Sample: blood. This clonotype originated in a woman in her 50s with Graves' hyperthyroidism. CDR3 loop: CSATQAGRETQYF. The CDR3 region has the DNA TGCAGTGCTACTCAAGCGGGAAGGGAGACCCAGTACTTC.